A single T cell receptor (beta chain) is shown here with its context. The target antigen is unknown. 60 Vbeta and 13 Jbeta primers were used in PCR. Clones were read by immunoSEQ multiplex PCR, and TCRdb kept only the in-frame ones, dropping some. Of 210,000 or so clones listed, around 89% are singletons. Germline loops: CDR1 SQVTM, CDR2 ANQGSEA. The CDR3 runs to 14 residues. V lost 4 bases, J lost 0 bases, and 1 base stayed unmatched. The sample originates from a study of cytomegalovirus exposure and HLA in healthy donors. General study points: Some TCR beta chains (164 of them) were listed as cytomegalovirus-associated.

This sequence joins TRBV29-1 and TRBJ1-1; 11 bases fit TRBD1. The receptor was derived from a woman aged 18-30 years in good health and CMV-seronegative. The specimen was PBMCs. In nucleotides, the CDR3 is TGCAGCGTTGGGACAGGGGGCTTGAACACTGAAGCTTTCTTT. Protein product: CSVGTGGLNTEAFF.